This T cell receptor beta chain came from a study of tissue T cells after allogeneic stem cell transplantation. The study's findings and limits: TCR repertoires tracked anatomic similarity, regardless of disease or transplant status.

The CDR3 loop spans 13 amino acids. V was pared by 3 bases and J by 2 bases, with 8 bases between. Profiling relied on immunoSEQ multiplex PCR, and the TCRdb table lists in-frame clones only, not all of them. The table has around 620 clones, less than 55% seen once. This clone has a handful of counts. Antigen: not known. This specimen consisted of duodenal tissue, obtained at autopsy. The rearrangement links TRBV12-3 or TRBV12-4 to TRBJ2-7; D uncertain. The TCR comes from a female patient aged 40-69 years with steroid-refractory graft-versus-host disease after an allogeneic stem cell transplant. Part of the T cells may come from the graft donor. CDR3 loop: CASSFRIPYEQYF. The CDR3 bases are TGTGCCAGCAGTTTTCGGATCCCCTACGAGCAGTACTTC.